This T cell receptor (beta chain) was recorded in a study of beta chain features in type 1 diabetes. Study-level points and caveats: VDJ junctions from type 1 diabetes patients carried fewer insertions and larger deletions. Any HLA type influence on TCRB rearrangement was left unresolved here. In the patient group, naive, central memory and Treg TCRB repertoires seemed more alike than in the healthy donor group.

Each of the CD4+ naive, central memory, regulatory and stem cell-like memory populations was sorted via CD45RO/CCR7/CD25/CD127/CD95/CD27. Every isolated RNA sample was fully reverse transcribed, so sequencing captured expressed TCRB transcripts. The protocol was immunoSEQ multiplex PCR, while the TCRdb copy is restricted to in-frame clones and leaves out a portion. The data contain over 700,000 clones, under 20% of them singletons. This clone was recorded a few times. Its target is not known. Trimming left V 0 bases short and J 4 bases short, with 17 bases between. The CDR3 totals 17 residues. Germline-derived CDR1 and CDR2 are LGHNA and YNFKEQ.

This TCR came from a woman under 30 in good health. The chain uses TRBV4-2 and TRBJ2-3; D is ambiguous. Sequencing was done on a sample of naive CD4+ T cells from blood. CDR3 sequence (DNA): TGTGCCAGCAGCCAAGACCCTGACTCTGAAATTGCAGATACGCAGTATTTT. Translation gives CASSQDPDSEIADTQYF.